The table lists the clone carrying this T cell receptor (beta chain) with a few counts. Each CDR3 protein is one row after TCRdb ran MiXCR on the reads. The sample yields under 800,000 distinct CDR3 sequences, 24% seen once. The CDR3 is 13 amino acids. Between the trimmed V and J ends, which lost 3 bases and 6 bases, there was a span of 11 bases. Per the germline V gene, CDR1 is SGHDN and CDR2 is FVKESK. This entry comes from a study of T cell repertoires in cytomegalovirus infection. Turning to the study itself: Both a matching HLA type and CMV infection were indicated by public TCR beta signatures.

The sequencing input was CD8+ T cells from PBMCs. The source is a human donor in good health (CMV status not recorded). Some clones in this sample may be carry-over from other donors' samples. The chain couples TRBV14 to TRBJ1-2; no clear D. CDR3 bases: TGTGCCAGCAGCCAGTCAATGAGGGATGGCTACACCTTC. Its translation: CASSQSMRDGYTF.